The T cell receptor (beta chain) described here comes from a study of blood T cell repertoires in COVID-19. Across the whole study: T cells, B-cell-depleted T cells, or PBMCs supplied cDNA or gDNA.

This clone was counted a few times. The CDR3 covers 13 residues. Germline V gives CDR1 LGHDT, CDR2 YNNKEL (reference sequence). Trimming shortened V by 4 bases and J by 9 bases, and 15 bases separated the two germline ends. Original analysis: Nucleated cell number was recorded as an estimate derived from reference gene primer amplification. The protocol was immunoSEQ multiplex PCR, while the TCRdb copy is restricted to in-frame clones and leaves out a portion. From that table come the V and J calls and clone size; the DNA was used to work out D and trimming. The sample lists 80,000 to 100,000 clones, about 74% occurring once.

The TCR comes from a man aged 65-85 years with COVID-19, enrolled during active disease. Sequenced sample: peripheral blood. V and J are TRBV3-1 (or the pseudogene TRBV3-2) and TRBJ2-5, with D possibly TRBD2 on 6 matching bases. CDR3 protein: CASSRAPERAQYF. CDR3 in DNA: TGTGCCAGCAGCCGGGCCCCCGAGCGGGCCCAGTACTTC.